A selection of T cell receptor beta chains follows, all from one sample in a study of blood T cell repertoires in COVID-19. Using immunoSEQ multiplex PCR, the repertoire was profiled, and TCRdb retains in-frame clones only, with some absent. The sample yields some 100,000 clones, 86% seen once. Sequencing was done on a sample of peripheral blood. Every receptor here comes from a man aged 50 to 60 with acute or convalescent COVID-19. Each CDR3 is given with its conserved first and last residue. The order of the fields is CDR3 protein, CDR3 DNA, clone size, D gene, V gene, J gene. D genes are given only for firm matches. Not every row has a clone size; where given, it reads once, few, many or a size class.

CASSSGLVIYEQYF,TGTGCCAGCAGCTCGGGACTAGTCATCTACGAGCAGTACTTC,-,TRBD2,TRBV14,TRBJ2-7
CASSSNRGNNSPLHF,TGTGCCAGCAGTTCTAACAGGGGAAATAATTCACCCCTCCACTTT,-,TRBD1,TRBV6-5,TRBJ1-6
CASSSQGMLNTGELFF,TGTGCCAGCAGCTCCCAGGGGATGCTGAACACCGGGGAGCTGTTTTTT,-,-,TRBV7-2,TRBJ2-2
CASSEVRGLGAFF,TGTGCCAGCAGTGAAGTTAGGGGTTTGGGAGCTTTCTTT,-,-,TRBV2,TRBJ1-1
CASRHLGNIQYF,TGTGCCAGCAGGCATCTCGGAAACATTCAGTACTTC,-,-,TRBV28,TRBJ2-4
CASSHLLDLLTDTQYF,TGTGCCAGCAGCCATCTATTGGACTTACTCACAGATACGCAGTATTTT,-,-,TRBV3-1/TRBV3-2,TRBJ2-3
CASSLGQAGSYEQYF,TGTGCCAGCAGCCTTGGACAGGCGGGCTCCTACGAGCAGTACTTC,-,TRBD1,TRBV4-2,TRBJ2-7
CASSREGTGGGWATDTQYF,TGCGCCAGCAGCCGAGAGGGGACAGGCGGCGGTTGGGCTACAGATACGCAGTATTTT,few,TRBD1,TRBV5-1,TRBJ2-3
CASSERRSSGNTEAFF,TGCGCCAGCAGTGAACGCAGGTCTAGCGGGAACACTGAAGCTTTCTTT,-,-,TRBV10-2,TRBJ1-1
CASSAAGGRGNEQFF,TGTGCCAGCAGCGCGGCCGGGGGGCGGGGCAATGAGCAGTTCTTC,-,-,TRBV3-1/TRBV3-2,TRBJ2-1
CASSYSGTFSYEQYF,TGTGCCAGCAGTTACTCCGGGACTTTCTCCTACGAGCAGTACTTC,once,-,TRBV6-5,TRBJ2-7
CASSDAGGGRKRSNQPQHF,TGTGCCAGCAGTGATGCGGGGGGAGGCAGAAAGAGGAGCAATCAGCCCCAGCATTTT,-,-,TRBV6-1,TRBJ1-5
CASSLGPGGGYGYTF,TGCGCCAGCAGCTTGGGGCCAGGGGGCGGCTATGGCTACACCTTC,few,TRBD1,TRBV5-1,TRBJ1-2
CASSPLGLAGVEQYF,TGTGCCAGCTCACCACTGGGACTAGCGGGAGTTGAGCAGTACTTC,-,TRBD2,TRBV18,TRBJ2-7
CASSRPGAPSYGYTF,TGTGCCAGCAGTCGTCCGGGAGCACCGTCCTATGGCTACACCTTC,-,-,TRBV6-6,TRBJ1-2
CASSLDGTSSYEQYF,TGTGCCAGCAGCTTAGATGGGACTAGCTCCTACGAGCAGTACTTC,-,TRBD2,TRBV7-2,TRBJ2-7
CASRSGTSHYNEQFF,TGTGCCAGCCGTTCCGGGACTAGCCACTACAATGAGCAGTTCTTC,-,TRBD2,TRBV6-5,TRBJ2-1
CASRRTGDSPLHF,TGCGCCAGCAGACGTACAGGGGACTCACCCCTCCACTTT,-,TRBD1,TRBV5-1,TRBJ1-6
CASSRRAGEGKQFF,TGTGCCAGCAGCCGGAGGGCGGGAGAGGGTAAGCAGTTCTTC,-,TRBD2,TRBV5-5,TRBJ2-1
CASSEDRGRGAQYF,TGTGCCAGCAGTGAGGACAGGGGGCGAGGGGCCCAGTACTTC,-,TRBD1,TRBV2,TRBJ2-5
CASSQDRVSYEQYF,TGTGCCAGCAGCCAAGACAGGGTTTCCTACGAGCAGTACTTC,-,TRBD1,TRBV5-6,TRBJ2-7
CAISGVRRSGYTF,TGTGCCATCAGTGGGGTCAGGAGGTCGGGCTACACCTTC,once,-,TRBV10-3,TRBJ1-2
CATSRGGTTGENEQFF,TGTGCCACCAGCAGAGGGGGGACTACCGGGGAAAATGAGCAGTTCTTC,-,TRBD2,TRBV15,TRBJ2-1
CASSTGLAGSETQYF,TGTGCCAGCAGCACCGGACTAGCGGGATCTGAGACCCAGTACTTC,once,TRBD2,TRBV11-2,TRBJ2-5
CASSPQGYYGYTF,TGTGCCAGCAGCCCACAGGGATACTATGGCTACACCTTC,-,-,TRBV11-3,TRBJ1-2
CASSQDPAGERHEQYF,TGCGCCAGCAGCCAAGATCCGGCAGGCGAAAGGCACGAGCAGTACTTC,few,-,TRBV4-1,TRBJ2-7
CAIGQGNYGYTF,TGTGCCATCGGACAGGGGAACTATGGCTACACCTTC,-,TRBD1,TRBV6-1,TRBJ1-2
CASSLPGQGATGELFF,TGTGCCAGCAGCTTGCCGGGACAGGGTGCCACCGGGGAGCTGTTTTTT,-,TRBD1,TRBV5-4,TRBJ2-2
CASSFSGRASNEQFF,TGTGCCAGCAGTTTTAGCGGGAGGGCCTCCAATGAGCAGTTCTTC,-,TRBD2,TRBV7-8,TRBJ2-1
CASSLGRLAGNEQFF,TGTGCCAGCAGCTTGGGACGTCTAGCGGGGAATGAGCAGTTCTTC,-,TRBD2,TRBV5-6,TRBJ2-1
CASGLVLWGQGAREQFF,TGTGCTAGTGGTTTGGTACTATGGGGACAGGGGGCTCGAGAGCAGTTCTTC,-,TRBD1,TRBV12-5,TRBJ2-1
CASSKGATSTDTQYF,TGTGCCAGCTCAAAAGGAGCGACTAGCACAGATACGCAGTATTTT,-,-,TRBV2,TRBJ2-3
CASTKQTGQGNEKLFF,TGTGCCAGCACCAAACAAACCGGACAAGGAAATGAAAAACTGTTTTTT,-,-,TRBV7-9,TRBJ1-4
CASRYSGSSYNEQFF,TGTGCCAGCAGGTATAGCGGAAGCTCCTACAATGAGCAGTTCTTC,-,-,TRBV27,TRBJ2-1
CASSETGLGEQYF,TGTGCCAGCAGCGAGACAGGACTAGGAGAGCAGTACTTC,once,-,TRBV7-9,TRBJ2-7
CASSKVRLAGGKDEQFF,TGTGCCAGCAGCAAAGTCAGGCTAGCGGGAGGTAAGGATGAGCAGTTCTTC,-,-,TRBV21-1,TRBJ2-1
CASSLVWQGKIANYGYTF,TGTGCCAGCAGCTTAGTGTGGCAGGGAAAGATAGCTAACTATGGCTACACCTTC,-,-,TRBV7-8,TRBJ1-2
CASSFSNTQETQYF,TGTGCCAGCAGCTTTTCAAACACCCAAGAGACCCAGTACTTC,few,-,TRBV7-9,TRBJ2-5
CASSIGTSTYEQFF,TGTGCCAGCTCAATCGGGACTAGCACCTATGAGCAGTTCTTC,-,TRBD2,TRBV18,TRBJ2-1
CASSEGRSTDTQYF,TGTGCCAGCAGTGAGGGCAGAAGCACAGATACGCAGTATTTT,-,-,TRBV2,TRBJ2-3
CASSVDGRQLTEAFF,TGTGCCAGCAGCGTAGATGGCAGACAACTCACTGAAGCTTTCTTT,-,-,TRBV9,TRBJ1-1
CASSEGQRTDTQYF,TGTGCCAGCAGCGAGGGACAGCGCACAGATACGCAGTATTTT,-,TRBD1,TRBV9,TRBJ2-3
CASSKLAGGYNEQFF,TGTGCCAGCAGCAAACTAGCGGGAGGTTACAATGAGCAGTTCTTC,-,TRBD2,TRBV11-3,TRBJ2-1
CASSYTGYNNEQFF,TGTGCCAGCAGTTACACAGGGTACAACAATGAGCAGTTCTTC,-,-,TRBV6-5,TRBJ2-1
CASSSGEQPQHF,TGTGCCAGCAGCTCGGGAGAGCAGCCCCAGCATTTT,-,-,TRBV12-3/TRBV12-4,TRBJ1-5
CASSLDGLYGYTF,TGCGCCAGCAGCCTAGACGGACTCTATGGCTACACCTTC,-,-,TRBV5-1,TRBJ1-2
CASSESQGSGDTQYF,TGCGCCAGCAGTGAATCGCAGGGATCGGGAGATACGCAGTATTTT,-,-,TRBV10-2,TRBJ2-3
CASSLGQARQETQYF,TGTGCCAGCAGCTTAGGACAGGCACGCCAAGAGACCCAGTACTTC,-,-,TRBV7-9,TRBJ2-5
CASSQGGGGNQPQHF,TGTGCCAGCAGCCAAGGAGGGGGCGGCAATCAGCCCCAGCATTTT,-,TRBD1,TRBV3-1/TRBV3-2,TRBJ1-5
CASSFHPGNEQFF,TGTGCCAGCAGCTTTCACCCCGGGAATGAGCAGTTCTTC,-,-,TRBV7-3,TRBJ2-1
CASSLRTSAYNEQFF,TGTGCCAGCAGCTTAAGGACTAGCGCATACAATGAGCAGTTCTTC,-,TRBD2,TRBV7-3,TRBJ2-1
CASSQSDGRAHEQFF,TGTGCCAGCAGCCAATCTGACGGGAGGGCCCATGAGCAGTTCTTC,-,TRBD2,TRBV3-1/TRBV3-2,TRBJ2-1
CASSRGQGQNTEAFF,TGTGCCAGCTCACGGGGACAGGGGCAAAACACTGAAGCTTTCTTT,-,TRBD1,TRBV18,TRBJ1-1
CASSFNVGFMGSGTDEQFF,TGTGCCAGCAGCTTTAATGTTGGGTTTATGGGGAGCGGGACTGATGAGCAGTTCTTC,-,TRBD2,TRBV11-3,TRBJ2-1